This T cell receptor beta chain was captured by sequencing in a study of blood T cell repertoires in COVID-19. Study information: The United States, Italy and Spain supplied acute and convalescent COVID-19 samples. The analysed material was cDNA or gDNA that came from T cells, B-cell-depleted T cells, or PBMCs.

Original handling: Using reference gene primer amplification, nucleated cell counts were estimated. Sequencing used immunoSEQ multiplex PCR; TCRdb keeps in-frame clones, though not all of them. V and J calls and clone size are copied from that table; D and trimming were computed from the DNA. Of 150,000 to 200,000 clones in the sample, 65% to 80% were seen once. Trimming took off 7 bases at V and 8 bases at J, with 17 bases between the two ends. The CDR3 has 13 amino acids. CDR1 is MNHEY and CDR2 is SVGAGI in the germline V gene. The V and J genes are TRBV6-5 and TRBJ1-2; D is ambiguous. The material sequenced was PBMCs or T cells enriched from blood (not recorded which). The sequence was obtained from a woman in her 50s with acute COVID-19. The CDR3 region has the DNA TGTGCCAGCAACCTATTGTTGGAGGGAGGCTACACCTTC. It is translated as CASNLLLEGGYTF.